This TCR beta chain is from a study of blood T cell repertoires in COVID-19. V was clipped by 6 bases and J by 5 bases; unmatched bases: 7. The CDR3 has 14 amino acids. Germline V lookup: CDR1 SNHLY, CDR2 FYNNEI. Method: immunoSEQ multiplex PCR; TCRdb's copy keeps in-frame clones and lacks some. In the table there are around 140,000 clones, roughly 80% of which are singletons. This clone was seen a few times. The material sequenced was peripheral blood. This clonotype was obtained from a human donor in a cohort sampled during active COVID-19. V gene TRBV2 combines with J gene TRBJ1-1; 9 bases agree with TRBD1. CDR3 in amino acids: CASRTLTGGTEAFF. CDR3 coding DNA: TGTGCCAGCAGGACCCTGACAGGGGGAACTGAAGCTTTCTTT.